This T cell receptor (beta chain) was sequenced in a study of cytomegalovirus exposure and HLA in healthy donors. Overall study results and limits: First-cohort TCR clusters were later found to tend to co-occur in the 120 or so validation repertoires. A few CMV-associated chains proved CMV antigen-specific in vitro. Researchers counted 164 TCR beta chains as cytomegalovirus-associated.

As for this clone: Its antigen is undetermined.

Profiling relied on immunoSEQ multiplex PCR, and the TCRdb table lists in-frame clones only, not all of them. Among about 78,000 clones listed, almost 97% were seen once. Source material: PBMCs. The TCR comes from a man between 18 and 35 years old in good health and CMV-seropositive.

In nucleotides, the CDR3 is TGTGCCAGCAGTTTATCGAGAGATGGCTACGAGCAGTACTTC. The encoded protein is CASSLSRDGYEQYF. The chain joins TRBV27 to TRBJ2-7; D is undetermined. The CDR3 spans 14 residues. The ends were cut back, 0 bases at V and 3 bases at J, with 9 bases in the middle. The germline V gene encodes CDR1 MNHEY and CDR2 SMNVEV (reference sequence).